This entry describes one TCR beta chain. Its antigen is as yet unknown. Together with a sample-barcoded 5' primer, a J-beta primer mix was included in a second PCR lasting about 7 to 11 cycles. TCRdb reprocessed the 5' RACE reads via MiXCR and lists one record per CDR3 protein. The profile covers around 500,000 distinct CDR3 sequences, with 47% appearing a single time and around 24% taken by the ten largest. The data were obtained in a study of blood T cells in healthy people across ages. Study observations and caveats: The study could not conclusively compare naive and antigen-experienced cells, given its unsorted PBMCs. It was held that diversity estimates obtained from one million T cells represented underestimates.

The CDR3 is 15 amino acids. Germline V lookup: CDR1 DFQATT, CDR2 SNEGSKA (reference sequence). Material: blood. The chain couples TRBV20-1 to TRBJ2-4, with 8 bases matching TRBD2. The DNA matches TRBJ2-7 better at its end, which makes the J call doubtful. The sequence was obtained from a man at least 80 years old in good health. CDR3 residues: CSARDLAGGRYEQYF. CDR3 bases: TGCAGTGCTAGAGATCTTGCGGGGGGTCGCTACGAGCAGTACTTC.